The source of this T cell receptor beta chain is a study of blood T cell repertoires in COVID-19. The method was immunoSEQ multiplex PCR; TCRdb's version includes in-frame clones alone and lacks a portion of them. The repertoire holds approximately 200,000 clones, with roughly 90% as singletons. This CDR3 comprises 20 residues. Germline V gene data show CDR1 as MNHNY and CDR2 as SVGAGI (reference sequence). Trimming removed 5 bases from V and 2 bases from J; junction bases left unmatched: 21. The TCR originated in a woman aged 60-75 years with acute or convalescent COVID-19. The chain combines TRBV6-6 with TRBJ1-5; 7 nucleotides agree with TRBD1. The sequencing input was peripheral blood. CDR3 residues: CASSPYRGDIRSTRNQPQHF. In DNA form, the CDR3 reads TGTGCCAGCAGTCCCTACAGGGGCGATATCCGGTCCACCCGCAATCAGCCCCAGCATTTT.